The T cell receptor beta chain under discussion was sequenced for a study of regulatory T cells in long-lasting Graves disease. Building of the TCR beta libraries involved iRepertoire HTBI primers and Arm-PCR of CDR3 regions. TCRdb redid the calling of the multiplex PCR reads with MiXCR, one entry per CDR3 protein. The table has hundreds of thousands of distinct CDR3 sequences, 16% seen once. Time point given: newly diagnosed GD, antithyroid drugs for less than 3 months. TCR sequences were obtained from RNA taken from PBMCs. This CDR3 region has 15 residues. V lost 7 bases to trimming and J lost 6 bases, with 19 bases between them. From germline, CDR1 is MNHEY and CDR2 SMNVEV (reference sequence). The sample was also reused in another study, on T cells in Graves' hyperthyroidism and ophthalmopathy. That report notes: The study excluded patients with uncontrolled infection, other autoimmune disease, pregnancy or lactation.

The clonotype was recovered from a woman aged 25 to 45 with Graves disease. This chain joins TRBV27 and TRBJ2-1; tentatively, D is TRBD1 (6 bases). The source material was peripheral blood mononuclear cells (PBMCs), sampled at new diagnosis, from a patient treated with antithyroid drugs. CDR3 nucleotides: TGTGCCAGCACCCCCCCCGGCAGGGGAGCCAATGAGCAGTTCTTC. Translating it yields CASTPPGRGANEQFF.